This TCR beta chain was profiled in a study of blood T cell repertoires in COVID-19. The overall study: Sites across the United States, Italy and Spain contributed samples from acute and convalescent COVID-19. T cells, B-cell-depleted T cells, or PBMCs supplied cDNA or gDNA.

This CDR3 spans 15 amino acids. Trimming pared 5 bases from V and 0 bases from J, leaving 8 bases between. Germline V CDR1 and CDR2: ENHRY, SYGVKD. Original handling: Estimates of nucleated cell counts were drawn from the amplification of reference gene primers. Repertoires were generated with immunoSEQ multiplex PCR, while TCRdb's copy carries only in-frame clones and drops some. V, J and clone size reflect that table, while D and trimming were determined from the DNA. This sample has hundreds of thousands of clones; approximately 91% occur once, and the top ten carry about 6.7%. Seattle cases were enrolled at active infection and followed longitudinally.

The sequenced sample consisted of peripheral blood. The chain carries TRBV10-3 and TRBJ2-6, with a possible D match to TRBD1 (6 bases). This TCR was sampled from a woman in her seventies with COVID-19, enrolled during active disease. CDR3 coding DNA: TGTGCCATCAGTCCGGACAGCTCTGGGGCCAACGTCCTGACTTTC. Its translation: CAISPDSSGANVLTF.